These 18 T cell receptor beta chains share one sample of origin, sequenced in a study of cytomegalovirus exposure and HLA in healthy donors. Primers included in the PCR were 60 Vbeta and 13 Jbeta primers. The repertoire was sequenced with immunoSEQ multiplex PCR; TCRdb's copy has only in-frame clones and lacks some. The sample shows around 280,000 clones, over 85% of them seen only once. Material: PBMCs. The receptor source for this set is a woman younger than 35 in good health and CMV-seronegative.

This clone has more than one count but fewer than ten. The V and J genes are TRBV4-2 and TRBJ1-2; 9 bases are shared with TRBD1. Per the germline V gene, CDR1 is LGHNA and CDR2 is YNFKEQ. V dropped 3 bases and J dropped 0; count of bases not matched to a gene: 2. This CDR3 comprises 15 residues. CDR3 residues: CASSQRQGANYGYTF. In DNA, the CDR3 is TGTGCCAGCAGCCAGAGACAGGGGGCTAACTATGGCTACACCTTC.

The V call is TRBV5-1, the J call TRBJ2-5; a possible D gene is TRBD1 (6 bases). In germline, CDR1 is SGHRS, CDR2 YFSETQ. The CDR3 is 15 residues long. Trimming took 4 bases from V and 4 from J, leaving 17 bases between them. The CDR3: CASSLTTGKGETQYF. The CDR3 DNA reads as TGCGCCAGCAGCCTTACTACAGGGAAAGGAGAGACCCAGTACTTC.

The chain links TRBV6-4 to TRBJ1-6; a possible D gene is TRBD1 (6 bases). V lost 6 bases and J 5 bases, leaving 11 bases between the germline ends. Germline CDR1 and CDR2: MRHNA and SNTAGT. The CDR3 sequence is 14 residues long. DNA for the CDR3: TGTGCCAGCAGCGCGGACAGTCATAATTCACCCCTCCACTTT. Its protein product is CASSADSHNSPLHF.

The chain combines TRBV19 with TRBJ1-1; the D is unclear. This CDR3 contains 13 residues. V was cut by 3 bases and J by 3 bases, with 8 bases left in between. Germline V gives CDR1 LNHDA, CDR2 SQIVND (reference sequence). CDR3 sequence (DNA): TGTGCCAGTAGTATGCGGGGATACACTGAAGCTTTCTTT. As protein: CASSMRGYTEAFF.

V is TRBV5-1 and J is TRBJ1-2; no clear D gene. Germline V CDR1 and CDR2: SGHRS, YFSETQ. With 0 bases removed from V and 4 bases from J, the gap between germline ends came to 10 bases. This CDR3 region has 14 residues. The CDR3 sequence: CASSLVPGGYGYTF. DNA of the CDR3: TGCGCCAGCAGCTTGGTTCCGGGAGGCTATGGCTACACCTTC.

In DNA form, the CDR3 reads TGTGCCAGCTCTCTCAGACAGGGACTTAGGGACACTGAAGCTTTCTTT. Amino acid sequence: CASSLRQGLRDTEAFF. The chain couples TRBV18 to TRBJ1-1; the match to TRBD1 covers 7 bases. The germline V gene encodes CDR1 KGHSH and CDR2 LQKENI. The junction had 13 bases not matched to a gene; V was cut back by 6 bases and J by 3 bases. The CDR3 consists of 16 residues.

The V gene is TRBV7-8, the J gene TRBJ2-7; 8 positions agree with TRBD2. V shed 5 bases, J shed 4 bases, and the junction held 13 bases outside the gene matches. This CDR3 has 16 amino acids. Germline assignment: CDR1 SGHVS and CDR2 FQNEAQ. The CDR3 nucleotides are TGTGCCAGCAGCCCTTTCCTCCCGGGACTAGGGTACGAGCAGTACTTC. Residues: CASSPFLPGLGYEQYF.

The V gene is TRBV6-5, the J gene TRBJ1-3, with TRBD1 matching 7 bases. The CDR3 length is 13 residues. CDR1 MNHEY and CDR2 SVGAGI come from the germline V gene. The J segment lost 3 bases and the V segment lost 7 bases, leaving 3 bases of the junction unmatched. Written as DNA, the CDR3 is TGTGCCAGCACAACAGGGGTTGGAAACACCATATATTTT. Its protein is CASTTGVGNTIYF.

The genes are TRBV27 and TRBJ2-3; 9 bases map to TRBD2. V was clipped by 4 bases and J by 4 bases; unmatched bases: 18. The CDR3 runs 19 residues. The germline V gene has CDR1 MNHEY and CDR2 SMNVEV (reference sequence). This chain's CDR3 is CASSSLIDPGLARADTQYF. The CDR3 DNA reads as TGTGCCAGCAGTTCACTAATCGACCCGGGACTAGCTCGGGCAGATACGCAGTATTTT.

CDR3 bases: TGTGCCAGCAGTGGGGGACAGGGTCTTAGTTATGGCTACACCTTC. Its protein is CASSGGQGLSYGYTF. The gene calls are TRBV2 and TRBJ1-2; 9 positions agree with TRBD1. The germline gives CDR1 SNHLY, CDR2 FYNNEI. The CDR3 is 15 residues long. Germline trimming cut 4 bases from V and 5 bases from J; bases unmatched to any gene: 8.

The chain employs TRBV10-3 and TRBJ2-3, with 9 bases aligning to TRBD2. The CDR3 is 18 amino acids. Germline CDR1 ENHRY, CDR2 SYGVKD. The V and J ends lost 10 bases and 2 bases, in that order; junction bases with no gene match: 19. The CDR3 loop is CANKGMSGGPTYTDTQYF. The CDR3 nucleotides are TGTGCCAACAAAGGTATGAGCGGGGGGCCGACATACACAGATACGCAGTATTTT.

The chain has TRBV5-4 and TRBJ2-1, with TRBD1 matching 10 bases. Per germline, CDR1 SGHNT and CDR2 YYREEE (reference sequence). This CDR3 has 16 amino acids. V dropped 3 bases and J dropped 5; count of bases not matched to a gene: 8. In nucleotides, the CDR3 is TGTGCCAGCAGCTCACCCGGGACAGGGGTCAACAATGAGCAGTTCTTC. Translating gives CASSSPGTGVNNEQFF.

This clone has only one observation. The chain recombines TRBV5-6 with TRBJ2-7; tentative D call: TRBD1 (6 bases). V was cut by 4 bases and J by 5 bases, with 25 bases left in between. The CDR3 has 17 amino acids. CDR1 is SGHDT, CDR2 YYEEEE, per germline. CDR3 protein: CASSGDQGTLRGNEQYF. CDR3 bases: TGTGCCAGCAGCGGGGACCAGGGAACTCTCAGGGGAAACGAGCAGTACTTC. The full variable domain, completed using reference TRBV5-6 and TRBJ2-7, is DAGVTQSPTHLIKTRGQQVTLRCSPKSGHDTVSWYQQALGQGPQFIFQYYEEEERQRGNFPDRFSGHQFPNYSSELNVNALLLGDSALYLCASSGDQGTLRGNEQYFGPGTRLTVT.

The sample holds a few counts of this clone. One end of the junction does not line up with germline, which may come from a read error. The CDR3 reads CASSIGEGRGFALRVSLVF. DNA of the CDR3: TGTGCCAGTAGTATAGGGGAGGGTAGGGGGTTTGCACTCCGGGTTTCATTGGTCTTT. This chain links TRBV19 with TRBJ1-1; a possible D gene is TRBD1 (6 bases). In germline, CDR1 is LNHDA, CDR2 SQIVND (reference sequence). This CDR3 has 19 residues. Using reference TRBV19 and TRBJ1-1 for the parts outside the CDR3, the full variable domain is DGGITQSPKYLFRKEGQNVTLSCEQNLNHDAMYWYRQDPGQGLRLIYYSQIVNDFQKGDIAEGYSVSREKKESFPLTVTSAQKNPTAFYLCASSIGEGRGFALRVSLVFGQGTRLTVV.

The V and J genes are TRBV18 and TRBJ1-3, with 7 bases identical to TRBD1. Germline V lookup: CDR1 KGHSH, CDR2 LQKENI. J gave up 0 bases and V 2 bases, and 7 bases lay outside the gene matches. There are 17 residues in the CDR3. The CDR3 is CASSPETGTASGNTIYF. The CDR3 DNA sequence: TGTGCCAGCTCACCAGAAACTGGGACAGCCTCTGGAAACACCATATATTTT.

This rearrangement joins TRBV19 to TRBJ2-3, with D perhaps TRBD2 (5 bases). V dropped 7 bases and J dropped 4 bases, with 9 bases sitting between them. The CDR3 runs to 12 residues. Germline V gene sequence: CDR1 LNHDA, CDR2 SQIVND (reference sequence). The CDR3 is CASNYGADTQYF. The CDR3 DNA follows: TGTGCCAGTAACTACGGGGCAGATACGCAGTATTTT.

V is TRBV14 and J is TRBJ2-2; 10 bases map to TRBD2. CDR1 is SGHDN and CDR2 is FVKESK in the germline V gene. Germline trimming cut 4 bases from V and 2 bases from J; bases unmatched to any gene: 10. This CDR3 has 18 amino acids. CDR3 sequence (DNA): TGTGCCAGCAGCCCCCAAACCGGGACTAGCGCCAACACCGGGGAGCTGTTTTTT. Translating gives CASSPQTGTSANTGELFF.

V usage is TRBV13 and J usage is TRBJ1-6, with D tentatively TRBD1 (5 bases). Germline loops: CDR1 PRHDT, CDR2 FYEKMQ (reference sequence). Trimming left V 0 bases short and J 9 bases short, with 6 bases between. The CDR3 contains 13 residues. DNA for the CDR3: TGTGCCAGCAGCTTAGGAAGGGGTTCACCCCTCCACTTT. Protein product: CASSLGRGSPLHF.